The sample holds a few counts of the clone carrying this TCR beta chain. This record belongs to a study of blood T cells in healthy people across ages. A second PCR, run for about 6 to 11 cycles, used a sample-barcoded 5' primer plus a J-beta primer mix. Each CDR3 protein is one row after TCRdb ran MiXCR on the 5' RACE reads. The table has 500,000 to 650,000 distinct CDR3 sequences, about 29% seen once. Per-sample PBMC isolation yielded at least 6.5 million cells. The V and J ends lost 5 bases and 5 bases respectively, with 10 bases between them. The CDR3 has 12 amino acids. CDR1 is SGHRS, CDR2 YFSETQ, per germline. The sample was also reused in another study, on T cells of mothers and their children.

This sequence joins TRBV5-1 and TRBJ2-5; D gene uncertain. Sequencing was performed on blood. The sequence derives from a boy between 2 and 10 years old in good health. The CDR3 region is CASRQIGETQYF. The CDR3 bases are TGCGCCAGCAGGCAGATAGGGGAGACCCAGTACTTC.